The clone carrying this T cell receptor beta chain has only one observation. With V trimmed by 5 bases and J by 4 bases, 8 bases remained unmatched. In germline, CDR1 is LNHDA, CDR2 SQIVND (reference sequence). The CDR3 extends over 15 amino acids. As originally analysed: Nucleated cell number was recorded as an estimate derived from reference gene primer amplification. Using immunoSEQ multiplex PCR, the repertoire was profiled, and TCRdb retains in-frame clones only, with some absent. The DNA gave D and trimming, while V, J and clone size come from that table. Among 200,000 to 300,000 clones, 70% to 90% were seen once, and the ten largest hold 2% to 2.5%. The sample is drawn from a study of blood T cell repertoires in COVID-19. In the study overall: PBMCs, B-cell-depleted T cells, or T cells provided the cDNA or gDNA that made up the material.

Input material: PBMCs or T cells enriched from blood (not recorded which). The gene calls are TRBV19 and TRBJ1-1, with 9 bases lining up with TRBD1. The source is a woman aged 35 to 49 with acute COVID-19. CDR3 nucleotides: TGTGCCAGTAGTGTAACAGGGGGCAGTGTCACTGAAGCTTTCTTT. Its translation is CASSVTGGSVTEAFF.